The clone carrying this T cell receptor (beta chain) was picked up many times. First-strand cDNA used TRAV- and TRBV-specific primers, covering alpha and beta chains. With a constant-region primer and a V-primer adapter, TCRs were subjected to 20 PCR cycles of amplification. One entry per CDR3 protein, called by TCRdb with MiXCR from the reads. The table has 80,000 to 95,000 distinct CDR3 sequences, 9% to 9.5% seen once. The data derive from a study of low-dose radiotherapy and immunotherapy resistance in tumors. Whole-study context: Per fraction, Cohort 2 was given 1 Gy every two weeks, accumulating a total of 13 Gy over 26 weeks.

Germline V gene sequence: CDR1 SQVTM, CDR2 ANQGSEA. V was trimmed by 6 bases and J by 0 bases, leaving 11 bases between them. There are 13 residues in the CDR3. Time point reported: before trial treatment. The material sequenced was PBMCs, taken before treatment. This TCR derives from a male donor with prostate cancer. This chain connects TRBV29-1 to TRBJ1-1; D remains ambiguous. The CDR3 DNA reads TGCAGCGTCGATAGTGCCCTGAACACTGAAGCTTTCTTT. Translated: CSVDSALNTEAFF.